This record concerns one T cell receptor beta chain sequence. This specimen belongs to a study of tumor and adjacent non-tumor tissue in lung cancer. The overall study: Stage I to III disease affected 10 men and several women aged about 31 to 76.

Three rounds of nested PCR, following a modified ARM-PCR protocol, produced the TCRbeta library. Via MiXCR, TCRdb re-called the multiplex PCR reads, giving one row per CDR3 protein. The table lists more than 75,000 distinct CDR3 sequences, around 70% of them singletons. RNA was extracted from bulk tissue without any cell sorting. The CDR3 totals 14 residues. V shed 10 bases and J 8 bases; nucleotides not matched to a gene: 15. Germline CDR1 MDHEN, CDR2 SYDVKM. This clonotype was obtained from a woman in her 70s with non-small cell lung cancer. The chain joins TRBV28 to TRBJ2-3; 7 positions match TRBD1. The sample comprised lung tumor tissue. This CDR3 reads CAISGTVEWGTQYF. CDR3 nucleotide sequence: TGTGCCATCTCCGGGACAGTCGAATGGGGTACGCAGTATTTT.